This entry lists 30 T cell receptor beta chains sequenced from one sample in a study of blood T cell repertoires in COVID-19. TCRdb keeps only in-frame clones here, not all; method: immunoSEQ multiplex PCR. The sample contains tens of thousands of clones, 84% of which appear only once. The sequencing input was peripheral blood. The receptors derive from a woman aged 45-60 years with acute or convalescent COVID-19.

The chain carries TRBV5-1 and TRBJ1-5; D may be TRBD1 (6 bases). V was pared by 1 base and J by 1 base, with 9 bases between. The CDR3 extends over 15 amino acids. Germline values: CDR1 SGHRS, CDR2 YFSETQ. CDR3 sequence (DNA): TGCGCCAGCAGCTTGTCAGGGGCAAGCAATCAGCCCCAGCATTTT. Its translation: CASSLSGASNQPQHF.

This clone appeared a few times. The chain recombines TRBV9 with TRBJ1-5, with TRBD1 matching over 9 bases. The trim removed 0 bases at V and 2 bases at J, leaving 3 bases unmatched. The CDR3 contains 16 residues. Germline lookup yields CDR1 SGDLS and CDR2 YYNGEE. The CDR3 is CASSVAGDRGNQPQHF. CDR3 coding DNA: TGTGCCAGCAGCGTAGCGGGGGACAGGGGCAATCAGCCCCAGCATTTT.

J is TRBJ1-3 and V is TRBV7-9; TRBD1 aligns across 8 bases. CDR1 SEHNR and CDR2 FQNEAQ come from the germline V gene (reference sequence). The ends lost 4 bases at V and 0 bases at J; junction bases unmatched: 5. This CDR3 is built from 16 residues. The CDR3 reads CASSSRQGSSGNTIYF. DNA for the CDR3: TGTGCCAGCAGCTCCAGACAGGGGAGCTCTGGAAACACCATATATTTT.

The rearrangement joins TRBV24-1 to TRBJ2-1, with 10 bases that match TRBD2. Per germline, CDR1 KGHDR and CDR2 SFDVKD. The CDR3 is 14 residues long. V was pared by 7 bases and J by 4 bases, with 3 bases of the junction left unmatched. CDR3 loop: CATSSGRVYNEQFF. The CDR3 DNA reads TGTGCCACCAGCAGCGGGAGGGTATACAATGAGCAGTTCTTC.

The CDR3 nucleotides are TGTGCCAGCAGTAGGACAGGGTGGAGTACTGAAGCTTTCTTT. Its translation: CASSRTGWSTEAFF. The chain uses TRBV25-1 and TRBJ1-1; TRBD1 aligns across 8 bases. V lost 5 bases, J lost 5 bases, and 7 bases stayed unmatched. The CDR3 totals 14 residues. The germline V gene has CDR1 MGHDK and CDR2 SYGVNS.

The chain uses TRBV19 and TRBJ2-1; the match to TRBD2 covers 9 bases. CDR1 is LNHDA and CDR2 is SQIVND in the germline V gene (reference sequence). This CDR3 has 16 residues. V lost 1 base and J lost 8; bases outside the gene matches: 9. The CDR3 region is CASSIGLAGGPHEQFF. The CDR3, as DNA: TGTGCCAGTAGTATAGGGCTGGCGGGGGGGCCTCATGAGCAGTTCTTC.

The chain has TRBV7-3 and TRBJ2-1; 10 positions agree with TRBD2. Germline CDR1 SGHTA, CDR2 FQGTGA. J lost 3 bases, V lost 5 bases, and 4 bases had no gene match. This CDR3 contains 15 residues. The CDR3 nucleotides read TGTGCCAGCAGCCTCGGACTAGCGGTCTACAATGAGCAGTTCTTC. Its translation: CASSLGLAVYNEQFF. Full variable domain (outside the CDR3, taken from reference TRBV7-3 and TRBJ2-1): GAGVSQTPSNKVTEKGKYVELRCDPISGHTALYWYRQSLGQGPEFLIYFQGTGAADDSGLPNDRFFAVRPEGSVSTLKIQRTERGDSAVYLCASSLGLAVYNEQFFGPGTRLTVL.

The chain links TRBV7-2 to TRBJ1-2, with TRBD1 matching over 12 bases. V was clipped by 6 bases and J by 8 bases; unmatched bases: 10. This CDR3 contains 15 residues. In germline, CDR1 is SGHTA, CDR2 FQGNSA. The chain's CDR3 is CASSGGQGASDGYTF. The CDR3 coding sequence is TGTGCCAGCAGTGGGGGACAGGGGGCATCGGACGGCTACACCTTC.

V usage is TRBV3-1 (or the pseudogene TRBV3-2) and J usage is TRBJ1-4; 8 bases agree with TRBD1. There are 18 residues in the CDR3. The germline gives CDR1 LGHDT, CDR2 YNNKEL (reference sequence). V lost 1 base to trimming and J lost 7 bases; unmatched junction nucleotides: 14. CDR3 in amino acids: CASSQVDLFGQGSEKLFF. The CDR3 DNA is TGTGCCAGCAGCCAAGTAGATCTTTTTGGACAGGGTAGTGAAAAACTGTTTTTT.

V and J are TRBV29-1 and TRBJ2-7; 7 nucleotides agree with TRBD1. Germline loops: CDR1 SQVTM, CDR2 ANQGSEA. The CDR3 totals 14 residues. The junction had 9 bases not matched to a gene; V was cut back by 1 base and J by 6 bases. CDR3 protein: CSVEVVRQGSEQYF. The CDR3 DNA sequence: TGCAGCGTTGAAGTGGTACGACAGGGAAGCGAGCAGTACTTC.

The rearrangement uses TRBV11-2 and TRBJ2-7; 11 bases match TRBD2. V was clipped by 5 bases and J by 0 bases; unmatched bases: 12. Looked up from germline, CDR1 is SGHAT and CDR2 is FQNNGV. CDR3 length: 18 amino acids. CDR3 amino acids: CASSATRQTSGVSYEQYF. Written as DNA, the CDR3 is TGTGCCAGCAGCGCTACCCGCCAGACTAGCGGGGTCTCCTACGAGCAGTACTTC.

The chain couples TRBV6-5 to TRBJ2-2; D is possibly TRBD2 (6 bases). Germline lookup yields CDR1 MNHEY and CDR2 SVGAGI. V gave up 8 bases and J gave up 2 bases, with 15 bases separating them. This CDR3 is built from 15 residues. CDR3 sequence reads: CASRTPGLNTGELFF. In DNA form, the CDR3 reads TGTGCCAGCCGAACCCCGGGACTTAACACCGGGGAGCTGTTTTTT.

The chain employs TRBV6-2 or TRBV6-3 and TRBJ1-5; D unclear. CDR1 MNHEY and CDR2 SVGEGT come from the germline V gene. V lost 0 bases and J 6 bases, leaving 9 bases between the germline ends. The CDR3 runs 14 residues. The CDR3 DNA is TGTGCCAGCAGTTACTCGGCGGTTTCTCAGCCCCAGCATTTT. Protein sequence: CASSYSAVSQPQHF.

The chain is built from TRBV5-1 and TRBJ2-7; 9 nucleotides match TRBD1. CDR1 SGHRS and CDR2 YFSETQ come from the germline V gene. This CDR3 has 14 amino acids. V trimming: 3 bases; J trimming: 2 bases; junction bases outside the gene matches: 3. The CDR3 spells CASSSTGGAYEQYF. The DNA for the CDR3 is TGCGCCAGCAGCTCGACAGGGGGTGCCTACGAGCAGTACTTC.

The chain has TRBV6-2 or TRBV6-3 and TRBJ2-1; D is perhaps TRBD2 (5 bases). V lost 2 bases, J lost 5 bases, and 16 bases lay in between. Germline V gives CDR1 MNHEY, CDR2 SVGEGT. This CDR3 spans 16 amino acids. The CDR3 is CASSYRAGSPDNEQFF. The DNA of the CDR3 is TGTGCCAGCAGTTACCGGGCGGGTAGTCCAGACAATGAGCAGTTCTTC.

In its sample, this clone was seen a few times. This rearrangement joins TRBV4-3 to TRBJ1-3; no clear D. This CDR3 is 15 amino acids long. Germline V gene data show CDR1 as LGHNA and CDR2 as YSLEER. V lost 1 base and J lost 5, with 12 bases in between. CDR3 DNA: TGCGCCAGCAGCCAAGGGCAGGATAAGCGAAACACCATATATTTT. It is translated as CASSQGQDKRNTIYF.

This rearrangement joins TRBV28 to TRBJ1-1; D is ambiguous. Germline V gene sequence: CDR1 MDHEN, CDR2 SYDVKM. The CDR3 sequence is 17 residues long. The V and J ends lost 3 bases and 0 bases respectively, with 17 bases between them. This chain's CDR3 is CASSFERPKRLNTEAFF. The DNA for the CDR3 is TGTGCCAGCAGTTTTGAGAGGCCAAAGCGGTTGAACACTGAAGCTTTCTTT.

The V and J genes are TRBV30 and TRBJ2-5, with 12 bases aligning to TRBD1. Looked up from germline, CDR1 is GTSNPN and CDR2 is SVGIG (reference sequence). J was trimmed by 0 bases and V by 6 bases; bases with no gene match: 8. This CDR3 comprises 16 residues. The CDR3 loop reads CACSFWDRGHQETQYF. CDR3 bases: TGTGCCTGTTCATTCTGGGACAGGGGGCACCAAGAGACCCAGTACTTC. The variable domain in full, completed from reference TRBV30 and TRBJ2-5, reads SQTIHQWPATLVQPVGSPLSLECTVEGTSNPNLYWYRQAAGRGLQLLFYSVGIGQISSEVPQNLSASRPQDRQFILSSKKLLLSDSGFYLCACSFWDRGHQETQYFGPGTRLLVL.

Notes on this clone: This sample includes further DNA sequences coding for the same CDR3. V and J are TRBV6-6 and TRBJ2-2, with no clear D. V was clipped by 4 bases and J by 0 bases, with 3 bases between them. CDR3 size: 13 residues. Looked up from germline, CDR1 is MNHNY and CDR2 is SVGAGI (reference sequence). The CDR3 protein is CASSSSNTGELFF. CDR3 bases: TGTGCCAGCAGTTCATCGAACACCGGGGAGCTGTTTTTT.

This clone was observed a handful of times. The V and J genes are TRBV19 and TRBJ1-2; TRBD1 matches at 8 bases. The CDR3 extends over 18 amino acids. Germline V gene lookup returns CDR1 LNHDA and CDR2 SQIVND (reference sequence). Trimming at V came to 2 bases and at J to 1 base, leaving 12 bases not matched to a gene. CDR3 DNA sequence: TGTGCCAGTAGTATAAGTAGGACAGGGCCTCTCCTTAACTATGGCTACACCTTC. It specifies CASSISRTGPLLNYGYTF. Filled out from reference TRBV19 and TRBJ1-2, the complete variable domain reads DGGITQSPKYLFRKEGQNVTLSCEQNLNHDAMYWYRQDPGQGLRLIYYSQIVNDFQKGDIAEGYSVSREKKESFPLTVTSAQKNPTAFYLCASSISRTGPLLNYGYTFGSGTRLTVV.

This CDR3 is CASSSRTGGRVTEAFF. The CDR3 DNA reads TGTGCCAGCAGCAGCCGGACAGGGGGCCGTGTGACTGAAGCTTTCTTT. This chain connects TRBV9 to TRBJ1-1; 11 nucleotides match TRBD1. There are 16 residues in the CDR3. The germline V gene has CDR1 SGDLS and CDR2 YYNGEE. The ends lost 4 bases at V and 5 bases at J; junction bases unmatched: 10. The full variable domain, completed using reference TRBV9 and TRBJ1-1, is DSGVTQTPKHLITATGQRVTLRCSPRSGDLSVYWYQQSLDQGLQFLIQYYNGEERAKGNILERFSAQQFPDLHSELNLSSLELGDSALYFCASSSRTGGRVTEAFFGQGTRLTVV.

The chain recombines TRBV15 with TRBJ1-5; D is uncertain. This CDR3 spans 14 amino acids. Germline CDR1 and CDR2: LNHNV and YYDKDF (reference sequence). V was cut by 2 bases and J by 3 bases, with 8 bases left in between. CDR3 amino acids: CATSRLTNNQPQHF. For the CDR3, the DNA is TGTGCCACCAGCAGACTTACAAACAATCAGCCCCAGCATTTT.

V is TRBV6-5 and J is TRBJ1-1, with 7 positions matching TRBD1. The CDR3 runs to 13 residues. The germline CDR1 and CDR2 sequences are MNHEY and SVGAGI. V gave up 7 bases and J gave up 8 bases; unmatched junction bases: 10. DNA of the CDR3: TGTGCCAGCACTCGGGGGCAGGGGGTCGAAGCTTTCTTT. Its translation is CASTRGQGVEAFF.

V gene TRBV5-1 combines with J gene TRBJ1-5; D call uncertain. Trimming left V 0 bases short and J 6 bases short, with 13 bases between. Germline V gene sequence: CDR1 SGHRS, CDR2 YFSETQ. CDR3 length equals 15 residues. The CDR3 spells CASSLEPGFRQPQHF. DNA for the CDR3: TGCGCCAGCAGCTTGGAGCCGGGATTCCGTCAGCCCCAGCATTTT.

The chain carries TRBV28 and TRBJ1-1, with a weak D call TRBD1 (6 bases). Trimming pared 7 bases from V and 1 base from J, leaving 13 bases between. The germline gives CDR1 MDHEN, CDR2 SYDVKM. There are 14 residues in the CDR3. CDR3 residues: CASKGGGANTEAFF. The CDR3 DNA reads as TGTGCCAGCAAGGGTGGGGGGGCGAACACTGAAGCTTTCTTT. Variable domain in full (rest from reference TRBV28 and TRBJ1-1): DVKVTQSSRYLVKRTGEKVFLECVQDMDHENMFWYRQDPGLGLRLIYFSYDVKMKEKGDIPEGYSVSREKKERFSLILESASTNQTSMYLCASKGGGANTEAFFGQGTRLTVV.

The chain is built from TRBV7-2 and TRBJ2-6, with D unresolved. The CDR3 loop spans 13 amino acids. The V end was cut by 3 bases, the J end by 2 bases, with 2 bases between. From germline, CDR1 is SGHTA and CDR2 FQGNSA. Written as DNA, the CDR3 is TGTGCCAGCAGCTTCGCTGGGGCCAACGTCCTGACTTTC. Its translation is CASSFAGANVLTF.

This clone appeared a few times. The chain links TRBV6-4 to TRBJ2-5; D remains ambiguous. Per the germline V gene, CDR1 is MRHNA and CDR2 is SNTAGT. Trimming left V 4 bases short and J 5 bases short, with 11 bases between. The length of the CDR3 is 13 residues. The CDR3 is CASSASVWETQYF. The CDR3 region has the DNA TGTGCCAGCAGTGCTTCGGTTTGGGAGACCCAGTACTTC.

CDR3 sequence reads: CATPAVHEQYF. CDR3 nucleotide sequence: TGTGCCACACCAGCGGTTCACGAGCAGTACTTC. V gene TRBV24-1 combines with J gene TRBJ2-7; perhaps TRBD2 as D (5 bases). CDR1 is KGHDR, CDR2 SFDVKD, per germline. V lost 10 bases, J lost 5 bases, and 11 bases lay in between. This CDR3 contains 11 residues.

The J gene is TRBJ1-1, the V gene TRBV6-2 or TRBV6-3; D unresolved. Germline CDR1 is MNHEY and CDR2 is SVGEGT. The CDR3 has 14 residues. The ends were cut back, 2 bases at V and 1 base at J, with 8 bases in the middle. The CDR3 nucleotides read TGTGCCAGCAGTTACGCGGTATCGAACACTGAAGCTTTCTTT. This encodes CASSYAVSNTEAFF.

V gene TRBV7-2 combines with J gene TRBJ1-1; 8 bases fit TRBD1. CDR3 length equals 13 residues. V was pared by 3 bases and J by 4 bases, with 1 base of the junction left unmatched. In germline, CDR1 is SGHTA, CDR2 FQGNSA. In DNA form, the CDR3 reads TGTGCCAGCAGCTTTGACAGGGGCACTGAAGCTTTCTTT. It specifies CASSFDRGTEAFF.